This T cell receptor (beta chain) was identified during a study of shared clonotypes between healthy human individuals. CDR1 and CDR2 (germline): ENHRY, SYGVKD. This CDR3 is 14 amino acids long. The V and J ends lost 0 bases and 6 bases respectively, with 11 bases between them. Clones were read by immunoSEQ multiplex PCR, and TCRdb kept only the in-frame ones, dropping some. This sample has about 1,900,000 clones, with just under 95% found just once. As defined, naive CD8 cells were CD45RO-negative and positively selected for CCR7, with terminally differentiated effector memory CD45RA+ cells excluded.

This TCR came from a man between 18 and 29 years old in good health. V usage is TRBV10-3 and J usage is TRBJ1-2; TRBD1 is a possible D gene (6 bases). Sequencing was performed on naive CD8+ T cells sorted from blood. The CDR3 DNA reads TGTGCCATCAGTGAGTCTGGGGGGGCAGATGGCTACACCTTC. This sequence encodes CAISESGGADGYTF.